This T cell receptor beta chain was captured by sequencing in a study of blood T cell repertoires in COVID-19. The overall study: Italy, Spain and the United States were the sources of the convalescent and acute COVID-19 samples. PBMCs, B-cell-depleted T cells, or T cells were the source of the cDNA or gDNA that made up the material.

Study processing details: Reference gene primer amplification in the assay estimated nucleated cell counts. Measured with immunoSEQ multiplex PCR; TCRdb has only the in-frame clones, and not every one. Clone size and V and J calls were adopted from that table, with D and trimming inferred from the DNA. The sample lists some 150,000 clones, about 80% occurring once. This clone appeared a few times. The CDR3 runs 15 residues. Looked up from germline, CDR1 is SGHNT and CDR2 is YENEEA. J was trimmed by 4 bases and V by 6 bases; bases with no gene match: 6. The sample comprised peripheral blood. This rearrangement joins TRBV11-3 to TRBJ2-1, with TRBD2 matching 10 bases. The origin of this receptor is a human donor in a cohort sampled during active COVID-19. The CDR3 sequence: CASSGLAGDYNEQFF. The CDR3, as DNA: TGTGCCAGCAGTGGTCTAGCGGGGGATTACAATGAGCAGTTCTTC.